These 21 T cell receptor beta chains were all obtained from the same sample, sequenced in a study of molecular identifiers for immune sequencing clone quantification. TCRdb analysed the PCR reads with MiXCR anew, one entry per CDR3 protein. The sample shows 550,000 to 750,000 distinct CDR3 sequences, 20% of them seen only once. Sequenced sample: naive CD8+ T cells from blood, with Jurkat cell RNA spiked in. Subset denoted: FACS-sorted CD8+CD4-CCR7+CD45RA+ naive T cells. These receptors all come from a human donor in good health. Some libraries in this study had Jurkat cell RNA spiked in.

Only a few counts were recorded for this clonotype. V gene TRBV4-3 combines with J gene TRBJ2-5; TRBD2 matches at 9 bases. With 1 base clipped from V and 5 bases from J, the junction kept 11 bases outside the gene matches. The CDR3 is 17 residues long. Looked up from germline, CDR1 is LGHNA and CDR2 is YSLEER. CDR3 sequence reads: CASSQGLAGDLGETQYF. DNA of the CDR3: TGCGCCAGCAGCCAAGGATTAGCGGGAGACCTCGGGGAGACCCAGTACTTC.

This clonotype was detected many times. This sequence joins TRBV7-9 and TRBJ1-5, with TRBD1 identical over 8 bases. V shed 5 bases, J shed 6 bases, and the junction held 6 bases outside the gene matches. This CDR3 comprises 14 residues. Per the germline V gene, CDR1 is SEHNR and CDR2 is FQNEAQ (reference sequence). This CDR3 is CASSGTGVSQPQHF. For the CDR3, the DNA is TGTGCCAGCAGCGGGACAGGTGTAAGTCAGCCCCAGCATTTT.

The J gene is TRBJ1-1, the V gene TRBV5-1, with no clear D. Germline CDR1 SGHRS, CDR2 YFSETQ. This CDR3 is built from 14 residues. V gave up 0 bases and J gave up 4 bases, with 10 bases separating them. Written as DNA, the CDR3 is TGCGCCAGCAGCTTGGAAGGTTGGCGCACTGAAGCTTTCTTT. Protein sequence: CASSLEGWRTEAFF.

Turning to this clonotype: A single base separates this from a much larger clone, so it may be a read error. The chain employs TRBV6-6 and TRBJ1-2, with 10 bases aligning to TRBD1. Trimming removed 6 bases from V and 8 bases from J; junction bases left unmatched: 12. Germline V gives CDR1 MNHNY, CDR2 SVGAGI (reference sequence). The CDR3 runs 15 residues. The CDR3 loop reads CASSLAGTGASGYTF. The CDR3 DNA sequence: TGTGCCAGCAGCCTTGCCGGGACAGGGGCGTCAGGCTACACCTTC.

This clonotype was counted only a few times. The J gene is TRBJ2-3, the V gene TRBV7-9, with a weak D call TRBD2 (7 bases). The V end lost 5 bases, the J end lost 3 bases, and 18 bases lay between the germline ends. From germline, CDR1 is SEHNR and CDR2 FQNEAQ (reference sequence). The CDR3 contains 16 residues. CDR3 sequence (DNA): TGTGCCAGCAGCCCCCGAGGGGGGGGCGATACAGATACGCAGTATTTT. It yields the protein CASSPRGGGDTDTQYF.

This clonotype was seen many times. The gene calls are TRBV7-2 and TRBJ2-7, with 12 bases matching TRBD2. J gave up 6 bases and V 5 bases, and 8 bases lay outside the gene matches. Germline V CDR1 and CDR2: SGHTA, FQGNSA. This CDR3 comprises 15 residues. CDR3 in DNA: TGTGCCAGCAGCCCGGGGACTAGCGGGTTCGGCGAGCAGTACTTC. Encoded protein: CASSPGTSGFGEQYF.

This clonotype was counted at least ten times. J is TRBJ2-7 and V is TRBV7-9; perhaps TRBD1 as D (5 bases). This CDR3 has 15 residues. V dropped 5 bases and J dropped 0 bases, with 14 bases sitting between them. Germline-derived CDR1 and CDR2 are SEHNR and FQNEAQ (reference sequence). The CDR3 bases are TGTGCCAGCAGCATGCTCGACAGAAGCTCCTACGAGCAGTACTTC. This sequence encodes CASSMLDRSSYEQYF.

In the case of this clonotype: Being one base from a much bigger clone, this may be a read error. The J gene is TRBJ1-1, the V gene TRBV29-1; D uncertain. CDR3 size: 11 residues. Germline V gene lookup returns CDR1 SQVTM and CDR2 ANQGSEA. Trimming stripped 4 bases from V and 6 bases from J, with 9 bases between. CDR3 amino acids: CSVAWEAEAFF. Here the CDR3 DNA reads TGCAGCGTTGCTTGGGAGGCTGAAGCTTTCTTT.

A word on this clonotype: A clone one base away is much larger, so this may be a read error. This chain joins TRBV5-1 and TRBJ2-7; no clear D gene. Trimming removed 3 bases at V and 5 bases at J, with 9 bases between. The CDR3 is 12 amino acids. CDR1 SGHRS and CDR2 YFSETQ come from the germline V gene. CDR3 amino acids: CASSSQADEQYF. The DNA of the CDR3 is TGCGCCAGCAGCTCCCAGGCGGACGAGCAGTACTTC.

This clonotype has ten or more counts. This rearrangement joins TRBV9 to TRBJ1-1, with D tentatively TRBD1 (5 bases). This CDR3 spans 16 amino acids. Germline V gene data show CDR1 as SGDLS and CDR2 as YYNGEE. V was shortened by 0 bases and J by 0 bases, with 12 bases between the two germline ends. CDR3 sequence (DNA): TGTGCCAGCAGCGTAGACGGACAAACCCTGAACACTGAAGCTTTCTTT. This sequence encodes CASSVDGQTLNTEAFF.

This chain links TRBV6-5 with TRBJ2-3; D possibly uses TRBD1 or TRBD2 (7 bases each). CDR1 MNHEY and CDR2 SVGAGI come from the germline V gene. There are 16 residues in the CDR3. Deletions cut 2 bases from V and 4 bases from J, with 16 bases between. The CDR3 nucleotides read TGTGCCAGCAGTTACCTAGGGTCAGGGGGGGCAGATACGCAGTATTTT. Translation gives CASSYLGSGGADTQYF.

The chain joins TRBV7-2 to TRBJ2-1; either TRBD1 or TRBD2 may supply D (5 bases each). Trimming stripped 4 bases from V and 9 bases from J, with 19 bases between. The CDR3 sequence is 15 residues long. The germline V gene encodes CDR1 SGHTA and CDR2 FQGNSA. The CDR3 loop reads CASSSSWLTGTEQFF. CDR3 sequence (DNA): TGTGCCAGCAGCTCATCGTGGTTAACGGGGACTGAGCAGTTCTTC.

A remark on this clonotype: A much larger clone differs from this one at a single base, so this may be a read error. This chain links TRBV2 with TRBJ2-3; 11 bases are shared with TRBD2. Trimming cost V 7 bases and J 5 bases; bases outside gene matches: 5. The CDR3 length is 14 residues. From germline, CDR1 is SNHLY and CDR2 FYNNEI. This CDR3 is CASTGLAGIDTQYF. In DNA, the CDR3 is TGTGCCAGCACCGGACTAGCGGGCATAGATACGCAGTATTTT.

This clonotype occurred many times. The chain carries TRBV3-1 and TRBJ1-1; 7 nucleotides line up with TRBD1. The V segment lost 0 bases and the J segment 4 bases; nucleotides outside the gene matches: 5. Germline assignment: CDR1 LGHDT and CDR2 YNNKEL (reference sequence). The CDR3 contains 15 residues. CDR3 DNA: TGTGCCAGCAGCCAAGATACAGGGGTGTCCACTGAAGCTTTCTTT. Amino acids: CASSQDTGVSTEAFF.

This clonotype was picked up a small number of times. V is TRBV12-3 or TRBV12-4 and J is TRBJ2-1, with TRBD2 matching 12 bases. CDR3 size: 18 residues. V was clipped by 5 bases and J by 4 bases; unmatched bases: 12. Here the CDR3 DNA reads TGTGCCAGCAGTCCGACAAAACTAGCGGGGGGCCTATACAATGAGCAGTTCTTC. Amino acids: CASSPTKLAGGLYNEQFF.

This clonotype came up many times. The chain couples TRBV6-5 to TRBJ1-5, with D tentatively TRBD1 (5 bases). This CDR3 has 13 residues. The V gene lost 2 bases and the J gene lost 5 bases, with 7 bases spanning the gap. Germline V gene lookup returns CDR1 MNHEY and CDR2 SVGAGI. Here the CDR3 DNA reads TGTGCCAGCAGTTACGCGGGGGATCAGCCCCAGCATTTT. Translation gives CASSYAGDQPQHF.

The rearrangement joins TRBV18 to TRBJ2-5, with D unclear. The ends were cut back, 0 bases at V and 3 bases at J, with 17 bases in the middle. The germline V gene encodes CDR1 KGHSH and CDR2 LQKENI. The CDR3 sequence is 17 residues long. In nucleotides, the CDR3 is TGTGCCAGCTCACCACCGCCGGAGCGATTTTTTAAAGAGACCCAGTACTTC. This sequence encodes CASSPPPERFFKETQYF.

Concerning this clonotype itself: Just one base apart from a much larger clone, this may be a read error. The chain links TRBV5-4 to TRBJ2-3; 10 bases are a match to TRBD2. From germline, CDR1 is SGHNT and CDR2 YYREEE (reference sequence). The CDR3 consists of 15 residues. The J segment lost 6 bases and the V segment lost 4 bases, leaving 8 bases of the junction unmatched. The CDR3 sequence is CASSQRAGGPDTQYF. In nucleotides, the CDR3 is TGTGCCAGCAGCCAACGAGCGGGAGGGCCGGATACGCAGTATTTT.

This clonotype was seen at least ten times. The rearrangement uses TRBV7-9 and TRBJ2-7, with 10 positions matching TRBD1. The V gene end was trimmed by 4 bases and the J gene end by 3 bases; junction bases not matched to a gene: 12. There are 17 residues in the CDR3. CDR1 and CDR2 from the germline V gene are SEHNR and FQNEAQ (reference sequence). CDR3 region: CASSSTYVGTGDYEQYF. In DNA form, the CDR3 reads TGTGCCAGCAGCTCAACGTATGTTGGGACAGGGGACTACGAGCAGTACTTC.

Many counts were recorded for this clonotype. The rearrangement links TRBV29-1 to TRBJ1-1; D is uncertain. V lost 5 bases, J lost 7 bases, and 14 bases lay in between. CDR1 and CDR2 from the germline V gene are SQVTM and ANQGSEA. The CDR3 extends over 12 amino acids. In DNA, the CDR3 is TGCAGCGTTAGAACCTTGGGCATTGAAGCTTTCTTT. This codes for CSVRTLGIEAFF.

This clonotype was detected many times. V and J are TRBV6-5 and TRBJ2-5; perhaps D is TRBD1 or TRBD2 (5 bases each). Trimming pared 6 bases from V and 2 bases from J, leaving 19 bases between. The germline gives CDR1 MNHEY, CDR2 SVGAGI. The CDR3 has 16 amino acids. CDR3 DNA sequence: TGTGCCAGCAGGTTCGAGAGGGGCTCCCTACAAGAGACCCAGTACTTC. This translates into CASRFERGSLQETQYF.